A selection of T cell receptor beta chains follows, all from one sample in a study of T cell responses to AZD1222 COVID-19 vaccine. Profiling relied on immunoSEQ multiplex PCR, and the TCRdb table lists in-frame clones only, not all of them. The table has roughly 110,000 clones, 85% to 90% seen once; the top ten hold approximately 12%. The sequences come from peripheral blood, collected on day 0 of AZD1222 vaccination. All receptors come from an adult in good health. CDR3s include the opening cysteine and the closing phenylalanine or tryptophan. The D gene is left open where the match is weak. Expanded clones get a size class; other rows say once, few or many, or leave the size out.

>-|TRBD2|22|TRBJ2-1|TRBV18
CASSHLTPGLAGGNSSYNEQFF
TGTGCCAGCTCACACTTGACTCCGGGACTAGCGGGAGGGAATAGCTCCTACAATGAGCAGTTCTTC
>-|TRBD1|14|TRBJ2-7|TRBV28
CASDRTGGSYEQYF
TGTGCCAGCGACCGGACAGGGGGCTCATACGAGCAGTACTTC
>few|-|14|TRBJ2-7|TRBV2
CASSFDWQGVEQYF
TGTGCCAGCAGTTTCGACTGGCAAGGGGTCGAGCAGTACTTC
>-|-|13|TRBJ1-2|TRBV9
CASSSGRSYGYTF
TGTGCCAGCAGCTCCGGACGCAGCTATGGCTACACCTTC
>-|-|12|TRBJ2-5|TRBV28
CASSIGRETQYF
TGTGCCAGCAGTATAGGGCGGGAGACCCAGTACTTC
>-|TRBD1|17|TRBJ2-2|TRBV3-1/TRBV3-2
CASSPDRGFGNTGELFF
TGTGCCAGCAGCCCGGACAGGGGATTCGGGAACACCGGGGAGCTGTTTTTT
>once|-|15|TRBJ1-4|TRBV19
CASSNQGSTNEKLFF
TGTGCCAGTAGTAACCAGGGGTCAACTAATGAAAAACTGTTTTTT
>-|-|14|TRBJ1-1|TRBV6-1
CASSEHTLNTEAFF
TGTGCCAGCAGTGAACACACCCTGAACACTGAAGCTTTCTTT
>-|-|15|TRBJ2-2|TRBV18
CASSPGGANTGELFF
TGTGCCAGCTCACCGGGAGGAGCTAACACCGGGGAGCTGTTTTTT
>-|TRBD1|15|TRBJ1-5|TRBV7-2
CASSLLGTGWQPQHF
TGTGCCAGCAGCTTATTAGGGACAGGGTGGCAGCCCCAGCATTTT
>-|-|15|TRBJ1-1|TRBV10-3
CAISERTDMNTEAFF
TGTGCCATCAGTGAACGCACAGACATGAACACTGAAGCTTTCTTT
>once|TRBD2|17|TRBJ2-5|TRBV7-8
CASSPDGTSGLGETQYF
TGTGCCAGCAGCCCTGACGGGACTAGCGGGCTTGGAGAGACCCAGTACTTC
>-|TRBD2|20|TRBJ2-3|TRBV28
CASTAAGDHGGRGEAVTQYF
TGTGCCAGCACGGCCGCAGGGGACCACGGCGGGAGGGGGGAAGCGGTCACGCAGTATTTT
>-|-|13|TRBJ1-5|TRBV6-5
CASKENSNQPQHF
TGTGCCAGCAAGGAGAATAGCAATCAGCCCCAGCATTTT
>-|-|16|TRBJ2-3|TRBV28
CASTQAVSAEADTQYF
TGTGCCAGCACTCAGGCTGTTTCAGCGGAAGCAGATACGCAGTATTTT
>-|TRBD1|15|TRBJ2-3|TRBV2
CAIGGTGGRSDTQYF
TGTGCCATCGGTGGGACAGGGGGCAGGTCAGATACGCAGTATTTT